This TCR beta chain was sequenced in a study of control samples from healthy donors and cancer patients (dated by TCRdb to the early 2020s). CDR1 and CDR2, per the germline V gene (reference sequence), are SEHNR and FQNEAQ. Taken from cysteine to phenylalanine, the CDR3 has 13 residues. Only the CDR3 portion is preserved as DNA: 39 bases, with reading frame beginning at the first base. The junction shows trimming of 5 bases on V and 6 bases on J, plus 13 bases between the germline ends. Of note for this clone: What this receptor recognizes is not known. Nothing much larger sits one base from this clone, and base qualities are not available.

Libraries were built with the immunoSEQ multiplex PCR assay. The immuneACCESS repertoire file appears here via TCRdb, limited to in-frame rearrangements. These files lack a portion of the clones; in checked studies, under half of the deficit traces to unresolved V genes, and the cause of the others is not known. In this sample the table shows about 120,000 clones, around 87% of which occur a single time. About 8.7% of the sample is taken by the ten largest. Recombination joined TRBV7-9 with TRBJ1-1, with the D gene not confidently named. Sequencing used blood. This TCR was sampled from a man aged 35-49 years in good health. In nucleotide form, the sequence is TGTGCCAGCAGCAATCCTCCGGGGTCTGAAGCTTTCTTT. This is translated as CASSNPPGSEAFF.